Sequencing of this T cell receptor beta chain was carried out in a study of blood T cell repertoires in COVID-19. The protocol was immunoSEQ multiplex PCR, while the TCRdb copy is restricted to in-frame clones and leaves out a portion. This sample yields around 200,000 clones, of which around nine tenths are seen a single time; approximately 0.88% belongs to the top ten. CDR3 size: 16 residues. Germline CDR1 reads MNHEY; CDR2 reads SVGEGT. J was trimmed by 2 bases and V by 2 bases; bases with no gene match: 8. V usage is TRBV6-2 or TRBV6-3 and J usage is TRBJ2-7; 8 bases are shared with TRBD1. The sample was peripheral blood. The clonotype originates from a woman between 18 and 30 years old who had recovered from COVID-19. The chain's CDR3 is CASSYHETGDPYEQYF. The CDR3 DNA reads TGTGCCAGCAGTTACCACGAGACAGGGGATCCCTACGAGCAGTACTTC.